One and the same sample provided the 16 T cell receptor beta chains below, sequenced in a study of beta chain features in type 1 diabetes (dated by TCRdb to between 2018 and 2020). Overall study results and their limits: Type 1 diabetes patients showed a moderate but significant shortening of TCRB CDR3 length in all four CD4+ subsets.

Receptor amplification or capture employed the immunoSEQ multiplex PCR assay. The entire amount of isolated RNA was reverse transcribed using the High Capacity cDNA Reverse Transcription Kit, so the sequenced TCRB transcripts were expressed ones. The table comes from immuneACCESS by way of TCRdb, which keeps in-frame sequences with V and J called. Part of the clones is missing from these tables; in studies checked, under half for an unresolved V gene and the rest for unknown reasons. The sample table holds 630,000 or so clones, of which around 15% were seen once. The ten top clones hold approximately 0.043% of the sample. These receptors are not linked to any known antigen. Specimen: naive CD4+ T cells from blood. The cell subset or site label here, explained by the study, means: true naive CD4+ T cells. These receptors all stem from a man aged 18 to 29 with type 1 diabetes.

This clone turned up a few times. As DNA, the CDR3 is TGTGCCAGCAGCCCTCGCAGCCCAAGAACCAACATTCAGTACTTC. Encoded protein: CASSPRSPRTNIQYF. The chain links TRBV7-2 to TRBJ2-4; D uncertain. V lost 5 bases, J lost 7 bases, and 18 bases lay in between. This CDR3 has 15 residues. CDR1 is SGHTA and CDR2 is FQGNSA in the germline V gene.

The rearrangement uses TRBV7-2 and TRBJ2-2; 7 bases are shared with TRBD2. J was trimmed by 0 bases and V by 4 bases; bases with no gene match: 5. This CDR3 is 16 amino acids long. The germline CDR1 and CDR2 sequences are SGHTA and FQGNSA. The CDR3 reads CASSWSSGPNTGELFF. In nucleotides, the CDR3 is TGTGCCAGCAGCTGGAGTAGCGGGCCGAACACCGGGGAGCTGTTTTTT.

The chain employs TRBV9 and TRBJ1-5; 9 nucleotides agree with TRBD1. V lost 0 bases to trimming and J lost 5 bases; unmatched junction nucleotides: 3. The CDR3 is 15 residues long. Germline V gene lookup returns CDR1 SGDLS and CDR2 YYNGEE. CDR3 sequence: CASSVGDREYQPQHF. In nucleotides, the CDR3 is TGTGCCAGCAGCGTAGGGGACAGGGAATATCAGCCCCAGCATTTT.

J is TRBJ1-5 and V is TRBV30; D unclear. Between the trimmed V and J ends, which lost 4 bases and 3 bases, there was a span of 7 bases. This CDR3 spans 12 amino acids. Per germline, CDR1 GTSNPN and CDR2 SVGIG (reference sequence). CDR3 in amino acids: CAWNQPNQPQHF. Here the CDR3 DNA reads TGTGCCTGGAATCAGCCCAATCAGCCCCAGCATTTT.

There are a few counts of this clone. The V and J genes are TRBV7-9 and TRBJ2-1, with D perhaps matching TRBD2 (5 bases). CDR3 size: 12 residues. Germline values: CDR1 SEHNR, CDR2 FQNEAQ (reference sequence). Trimming removed 8 bases from V and 4 bases from J, with 9 bases in between. In nucleotides, the CDR3 is TGTGCCAGCGCGGGCGGGTACAATGAGCAGTTCTTC. As protein: CASAGGYNEQFF.

In nucleotides, the CDR3 is TGTGCCAGCAGCGTAGGCCGGACAGGGTTGTTTGAAAAACTGTTTTTT. Translated: CASSVGRTGLFEKLFF. V and J are TRBV9 and TRBJ1-4, with 8 positions matching TRBD1. Germline values: CDR1 SGDLS, CDR2 YYNGEE. The CDR3 extends over 16 amino acids. J was trimmed by 7 bases and V by 0 bases; bases with no gene match: 8.

This clone occurred a few times. The chain employs TRBV30 and TRBJ1-1, with no clear D. The CDR3 is made up of 12 amino acids. Trimming shortened V by 5 bases and J by 1 base, and 8 bases separated the two germline ends. The germline V gene has CDR1 GTSNPN and CDR2 SVGIG (reference sequence). CDR3 sequence: CAWGPRNTEAFF. The CDR3 coding sequence is TGTGCCTGGGGACCGAGGAACACTGAAGCTTTCTTT.

The rearrangement joins TRBV7-2 to TRBJ2-1; unclear D gene. Germline lookup yields CDR1 SGHTA and CDR2 FQGNSA. Deletions cut 4 bases from V and 0 bases from J, with 13 bases between. The CDR3 sequence is 16 residues long. The CDR3 here is CASSSPALSSYNEQFF. The CDR3 bases are TGTGCCAGCAGCTCGCCTGCATTGAGCTCCTACAATGAGCAGTTCTTC.

In the case of this clone: Additional DNA sequences in this sample encode the identical CDR3. The chain recombines TRBV7-9 with TRBJ1-1, with TRBD1 as a possible D gene (5 bases). V dropped 4 bases and J dropped 1 base, with 7 bases sitting between them. CDR3 length: 13 amino acids. The germline V gene encodes CDR1 SEHNR and CDR2 FQNEAQ (reference sequence). The CDR3 nucleotides are TGTGCCAGCAGCTCTCAGGGGAACACTGAAGCTTTCTTT. Its translation: CASSSQGNTEAFF.

The table lists this clone with a few counts. V and J are TRBV6-6 and TRBJ2-1; unclear D gene. Germline V gene lookup returns CDR1 MNHNY and CDR2 SVGAGI (reference sequence). There are 15 residues in the CDR3. V dropped 1 base and J dropped 8 bases, with 15 bases sitting between them. CDR3: CASSYLGPGAYEQFF. For the CDR3, the DNA is TGTGCCAGCAGTTACTTAGGGCCAGGAGCCTATGAGCAGTTCTTC.

The sample holds many counts of this clone. This chain connects TRBV10-3 to TRBJ2-1, with TRBD2 matching 7 bases. Germline V CDR1 and CDR2: ENHRY, SYGVKD. CDR3 size: 13 residues. V dropped 0 bases and J dropped 8; count of bases not matched to a gene: 1. The CDR3 DNA reads as TGTGCCATCAGTGAGTCAGGGAGGGATGAGCAGTTCTTC. Residues: CAISESGRDEQFF.

This clone appeared a few times. Distinct nucleotide sequences in the sample also encode this CDR3. The gene calls are TRBV7-2 and TRBJ2-2; no firm D call. V gave up 5 bases and J gave up 3 bases, with 4 bases separating them. This CDR3 spans 12 amino acids. Looked up from germline, CDR1 is SGHTA and CDR2 is FQGNSA. The CDR3 region is CASSRDTGELFF. In DNA form, the CDR3 reads TGTGCCAGCAGCCGAGACACCGGGGAGCTGTTTTTT.

In its sample, this clone was seen a few times. The chain joins TRBV29-1 to TRBJ2-7; possible D gene TRBD2, 6 bases. CDR3 length equals 15 residues. The germline V and J ends were trimmed by 1 base and 0 bases, with 13 bases remaining between them. Germline CDR1 and CDR2: SQVTM and ANQGSEA. The CDR3 region has the DNA TGCAGCGTTGAAGTACCCCGGGAGAGCTCCTACGAGCAGTACTTC. Its translation: CSVEVPRESSYEQYF.

This clone was counted only a few times. The V gene is TRBV7-3, the J gene TRBJ2-3; D not certain. The CDR3 extends over 14 amino acids. Germline V gives CDR1 SGHTA, CDR2 FQGTGA. Trimming took off 5 bases at V and 9 bases at J, with 18 bases between the two ends. CDR3: CASSTLTPGDTQYF. CDR3 DNA sequence: TGTGCCAGCAGCACCCTTACCCCGGGCGACACGCAGTATTTT. The complete variable domain, with remaining parts taken from reference TRBV7-3 and TRBJ2-3, reads GAGVSQTPSNKVTEKGKYVELRCDPISGHTALYWYRQSLGQGPEFLIYFQGTGAADDSGLPNDRFFAVRPEGSVSTLKIQRTERGDSAVYLCASSTLTPGDTQYFGPGTRLTVL.

The V gene is TRBV9, the J gene TRBJ1-2; TRBD1 might be the D (5 bases). CDR1 and CDR2 (germline): SGDLS, YYNGEE. The V and J ends lost 3 bases and 2 bases respectively, with 11 bases between them. CDR3 size: 14 residues. CDR3 nucleotides: TGTGCCAGCAGCGATTCTCGGGGGAACTATGGCTACACCTTC. Translating gives CASSDSRGNYGYTF.

A note on this clone: Other DNA sequences within the sample encode an identical CDR3. V is TRBV6-5 and J is TRBJ1-5; no reliable D call. The CDR3 contains 13 residues. CDR1 and CDR2 (germline): MNHEY, SVGAGI. Trimming stripped 2 bases from V and 4 bases from J, with 6 bases between. DNA of the CDR3: TGTGCCAGCAGTTACAGTTCTAATCAGCCCCAGCATTTT. Translation: CASSYSSNQPQHF.